The next 28 T cell receptor beta chains were all read from a single sample in a study of PD-1 blockade in classical Hodgkin lymphoma. Clones were sequenced by immunoSEQ multiplex PCR, and TCRdb holds only the in-frame ones, with some missing. Counted here are 100,000 or so clones, under 95% occurring once; the ten biggest clones make up under 2%. Time point noted: cycle 4 day 1 (C4D1), after less than 7 weeks of nivolumab. Every patient had relapsed following autologous stem cell transplantation, and cohorts differed in brentuximab vedotin exposure. The material sequenced was peripheral blood mononuclear cells (PBMCs), taken before the fourth cycle of nivolumab. These TCRs come from a human donor with classical Hodgkin lymphoma.

The chain carries TRBV5-1 and TRBJ2-1, with TRBD1 matching 8 bases. The CDR3 extends over 15 amino acids. Germline V gene data show CDR1 as SGHRS and CDR2 as YFSETQ. Trimming took 4 bases from V and 2 from J; bases not matched to a gene: 5. CDR3: CASSGGQGTYNEQFF. CDR3 DNA: TGCGCCAGCAGCGGCGGACAGGGAACCTACAATGAGCAGTTCTTC.

This chain links TRBV7-9 with TRBJ2-2, with a tentative D call TRBD1 (6 bases). Deletions cut 3 bases from V and 5 bases from J, with 13 bases between. The V gene's germline CDR1 is SEHNR and CDR2 FQNEAQ (reference sequence). There are 15 residues in the CDR3. Here the CDR3 DNA reads TGTGCCAGCAGCTTTGTCCAGGGGCGGACCGGGGAGCTGTTTTTT. Residues: CASSFVQGRTGELFF.

The chain has TRBV7-9 and TRBJ1-4, with 12 nucleotides matching TRBD1. The CDR3 length is 16 residues. J was trimmed by 13 bases and V by 5 bases; bases with no gene match: 14. Germline CDR1 reads SEHNR; CDR2 reads FQNEAQ (reference sequence). The CDR3 nucleotides read TGTGCCAGCAGCGAAATCCGGGACAGGGGGCGAGTCGGACTGTTTTTT. Protein sequence: CASSEIRDRGRVGLFF.

V and J are TRBV11-3 and TRBJ2-1; D is unclear. Germline V lookup: CDR1 SGHNT, CDR2 YENEEA. The CDR3 totals 14 residues. Trimming stripped 5 bases from V and 6 bases from J, with 14 bases between. Written as DNA, the CDR3 is TGTGCCAGCAGCACGAAAACAAATAGCAATGAGCAGTTCTTC. As protein: CASSTKTNSNEQFF.

This rearrangement joins TRBV7-9 to TRBJ1-2; no clear D gene. Trimming stripped 1 base from V and 8 bases from J, with 5 bases between. Per germline, CDR1 SEHNR and CDR2 FQNEAQ (reference sequence). The CDR3 contains 11 residues. The CDR3 loop reads CASSLGQGYTF. CDR3 bases: TGTGCCAGCAGCTTAGGGCAGGGCTACACCTTC. The full variable domain, with the rest looked up from reference TRBV7-9 and TRBJ1-2, is DTGVSQNPRHKITKRGQNVTFRCDPISEHNRLYWYRQTLGQGPEFLTYFQNEAQLEKSRLLSDRFSAERPKGSFSTLEIQRTEQGDSAMYLCASSLGQGYTFGSGTRLTVV.

This chain connects TRBV4-2 to TRBJ2-5; D is possibly TRBD1 or TRBD2 (5 bases each). CDR1 is LGHNA and CDR2 is YNFKEQ in the germline V gene. The CDR3 spans 17 residues. With 3 bases removed from V and 1 base from J, the gap between germline ends came to 18 bases. For the CDR3, the DNA is TGTGCCAGCAGCCAGGGAGACAGTAGTGGTCGCCAAGAGACCCAGTACTTC. This translates into CASSQGDSSGRQETQYF.

J is TRBJ1-4 and V is TRBV30; D remains ambiguous. The CDR3 length is 13 residues. V gave up 2 bases and J gave up 4 bases, with 8 bases separating them. CDR1 is GTSNPN, CDR2 SVGIG, per germline (reference sequence). In nucleotides, the CDR3 is TGTGCCTGGAGTCCTAGGGATAATGAAAAACTGTTTTTT. It specifies CAWSPRDNEKLFF. Based on the CDR3 plus reference TRBV30 and TRBJ1-4, the full variable domain is SQTIHQWPATLVQPVGSPLSLECTVEGTSNPNLYWYRQAAGRGLQLLFYSVGIGQISSEVPQNLSASRPQDRQFILSSKKLLLSDSGFYLCAWSPRDNEKLFFGSGTQLSVL.

This chain uses TRBV5-1 with TRBJ1-1; TRBD1 agrees at 10 bases. Trimming at V came to 4 bases and at J to 4 bases, leaving 10 bases not matched to a gene. This CDR3 spans 16 amino acids. Germline V gene data show CDR1 as SGHRS and CDR2 as YFSETQ. The CDR3 coding sequence is TGCGCCAGCAGCGGTCGACAGGGGGCCATGGTCACTGAAGCTTTCTTT. Amino acid sequence: CASSGRQGAMVTEAFF.

This rearrangement joins TRBV6-6 to TRBJ1-2; possible D gene TRBD1, 6 bases. The germline V gene encodes CDR1 MNHNY and CDR2 SVGAGI (reference sequence). CDR3 length: 14 residues. The V end was cut by 8 bases, the J end by 1 base, with 14 bases between. CDR3 region: CASGPTGYNYGYTF. CDR3 nucleotide sequence: TGTGCCAGCGGACCGACAGGCTATAACTATGGCTACACCTTC.

This chain connects TRBV7-9 to TRBJ2-3, with D possibly TRBD2 on 6 matching bases. V lost 0 bases to trimming and J lost 2 bases, with 15 bases between them. The CDR3 has 17 residues. Per the germline V gene, CDR1 is SEHNR and CDR2 is FQNEAQ (reference sequence). The CDR3 bases are TGTGCCAGCAGCTTAGCGTCGGGGGTGGGAGACACAGATACGCAGTATTTT. Translated: CASSLASGVGDTDTQYF.

The V and J genes are TRBV7-6 and TRBJ2-5; 10 bases are shared with TRBD1. The CDR3 runs 16 residues. In germline, CDR1 is SGHVS, CDR2 FNYEAQ. V was pared by 1 base and J by 5 bases, with 7 bases of the junction left unmatched. The CDR3 protein is CASSLVRDRGGETQYF. CDR3 DNA sequence: TGTGCCAGCAGCTTAGTCCGGGACAGGGGAGGGGAGACCCAGTACTTC.

This clone was seen a few times. The chain is built from TRBV6-1 and TRBJ1-1; D is uncertain. CDR3 size: 14 residues. The germline V and J ends were trimmed by 8 bases and 7 bases, with 20 bases remaining between them. In germline, CDR1 is MNHNS, CDR2 SASEGT. CDR3 DNA sequence: TGTGCCAGCTTACCAGATTGGGTCCGGGTTGAAGCTTTCTTT. Translating it yields CASLPDWVRVEAFF.

The V call is TRBV2, the J call TRBJ2-3; no reliable D call. Germline-derived CDR1 and CDR2 are SNHLY and FYNNEI. V was cut by 6 bases and J by 0 bases, with 10 bases left in between. The CDR3 sequence is 14 residues long. CDR3 sequence: CASRPVGSTDTQYF. CDR3 DNA: TGTGCCAGCAGGCCCGTGGGGAGCACAGATACGCAGTATTTT.

V usage is TRBV28 and J usage is TRBJ2-5; tentative D call: TRBD2 (6 bases). This CDR3 is 15 amino acids long. Trimming left V 8 bases short and J 5 bases short, with 21 bases between. Germline values: CDR1 MDHEN, CDR2 SYDVKM. The CDR3 here is CASGSSGRGPETQYF. DNA for the CDR3: TGTGCCAGCGGAAGTAGCGGAAGGGGTCCTGAGACCCAGTACTTC.

This chain connects TRBV5-1 to TRBJ1-3; unclear D gene. The CDR3 extends over 15 amino acids. Germline V gives CDR1 SGHRS, CDR2 YFSETQ. Trimming cost V 4 bases and J 1 base, with 12 bases left between them. CDR3 protein: CASSRFYRSGNTIYF. DNA for the CDR3: TGCGCCAGCAGCAGGTTCTACAGATCTGGAAACACCATATATTTT.

This clone has just one count. DNA for the CDR3: TGTGCCAGCAGCTTCCGACTAGCGGGAGGCCGGCCAACCATCTACGAGCAGTACTTC. Translation gives CASSFRLAGGRPTIYEQYF. V gene TRBV5-6 combines with J gene TRBJ2-7; 13 bases align to TRBD2. The V segment lost 2 bases and the J segment 3 bases; nucleotides outside the gene matches: 14. There are 19 residues in the CDR3. Germline V gene lookup returns CDR1 SGHDT and CDR2 YYEEEE.

The chain recombines TRBV11-2 with TRBJ2-1; 8 bases are shared with TRBD2. The ends lost 6 bases at V and 0 bases at J; junction bases unmatched: 4. From germline, CDR1 is SGHAT and CDR2 FQNNGV. The CDR3 is made up of 15 amino acids. Here the CDR3 reads CASRPSGSSYNEQFF. The CDR3, as DNA: TGTGCCAGCAGACCCAGCGGGAGCTCCTACAATGAGCAGTTCTTC.

The V and J genes are TRBV4-1 and TRBJ2-5; D remains unclear. The V gene lost 1 base and the J gene lost 3 bases, with 21 bases spanning the gap. This CDR3 region has 18 residues. The V gene's germline CDR1 is MGHRA and CDR2 YSYEKL. The CDR3 DNA reads TGCGCCAGCAGCCAAGGAGCACGAGTGGAGCTCCGAAAAGAGACCCAGTACTTC. It specifies CASSQGARVELRKETQYF.

The chain links TRBV19 to TRBJ1-2; possibly TRBD1 for D (5 bases). Trimming removed 7 bases from V and 3 bases from J, with 15 bases in between. Looked up from germline, CDR1 is LNHDA and CDR2 is SQIVND (reference sequence). The length of the CDR3 is 14 residues. This CDR3 is CASNTGAMYYGYTF. CDR3 nucleotides: TGTGCCAGTAATACAGGCGCAATGTACTATGGCTACACCTTC.

The chain has TRBV6-6 and TRBJ2-7, with D possibly being TRBD2 (6 bases). Between the trimmed V and J ends, which lost 7 bases and 6 bases, there was a span of 22 bases. This CDR3 region has 15 residues. Germline CDR1 MNHNY, CDR2 SVGAGI (reference sequence). The CDR3 sequence is CASTTSRGTDREQYF. CDR3 coding DNA: TGTGCCAGCACGACCTCTCGCGGGACGGACCGCGAGCAGTACTTC.

The chain recombines TRBV6-5 with TRBJ2-5, with a tentative D call TRBD1 (5 bases). Trimming removed 2 bases at V and 2 bases at J, with 15 bases between. Germline CDR1 MNHEY, CDR2 SVGAGI. The CDR3 runs to 16 residues. CDR3 sequence reads: CASSYPLKTEQETQYF. The CDR3 DNA reads TGTGCCAGCAGTTACCCGTTGAAGACAGAACAAGAGACCCAGTACTTC.

This clone has a single count. The genes are TRBV6-5 and TRBJ2-5; unclear D gene. Deletions cut 0 bases from V and 3 bases from J, with 8 bases between. Germline V gene data show CDR1 as MNHEY and CDR2 as SVGAGI. The CDR3 sequence is 14 residues long. CDR3 sequence (DNA): TGTGCCAGCAGTTACTCGGCAGGAAAAGAGACCCAGTACTTC. It codes for CASSYSAGKETQYF.

The rearrangement links TRBV19 to TRBJ1-2; D not certain. V shed 3 bases and J shed 1 base, with 18 bases lying between them. Per the germline V gene, CDR1 is LNHDA and CDR2 is SQIVND (reference sequence). This CDR3 is 17 amino acids long. For the CDR3, the DNA is TGTGCCAGTAGTATTCGTTGGGCAGCCCTAATTAACTATGGCTACACCTTC. Amino acids: CASSIRWAALINYGYTF.

The CDR3 DNA follows: TGCGCCAGCAGCAGGACACTCGGCACAGATACGCAGTATTTT. It codes for CASSRTLGTDTQYF. The chain links TRBV10-1 to TRBJ2-3; the D gene is possibly TRBD1 (5 bases). The CDR3 is made up of 14 amino acids. The germline V gene has CDR1 WNHNN and CDR2 SYGVQD (reference sequence). V lost 6 bases to trimming and J lost 1 base, with 11 bases between them.

The gene calls are TRBV19 and TRBJ2-2, with 11 positions matching TRBD2. The V segment lost 4 bases and the J segment 0 bases; nucleotides outside the gene matches: 7. The CDR3 sequence is 18 residues long. CDR1 is LNHDA and CDR2 is SQIVND in the germline V gene (reference sequence). The CDR3 coding sequence is TGTGCCAGTAGTACCAGACTAGCGGGGAGCGCGAACACCGGGGAGCTGTTTTTT. The encoded protein is CASSTRLAGSANTGELFF.

This chain links TRBV19 with TRBJ2-1; 15 nucleotides match TRBD2. V was clipped by 8 bases and J by 2 bases; unmatched bases: 22. The CDR3 runs to 22 residues. Germline CDR1 reads LNHDA; CDR2 reads SQIVND (reference sequence). CDR3 residues: CASGPIGPGTSGRRSPYNEQFF. CDR3 coding DNA: TGTGCCAGTGGTCCGATCGGCCCCGGGACTAGCGGGAGGAGGAGCCCCTACAATGAGCAGTTCTTC.

The rearrangement uses TRBV28 and TRBJ2-7, with D possibly being TRBD2 (5 bases). V was shortened by 1 base and J by 1 base, with 11 bases between the two germline ends. The CDR3 runs 15 residues. Germline CDR1 MDHEN, CDR2 SYDVKM. CDR3 nucleotides: TGTGCCAGCAGTTTATCTCTGCGGAGGTCCTACGAGCAGTACTTC. This gives the protein CASSLSLRRSYEQYF.

This chain connects TRBV5-6 to TRBJ2-1, with D perhaps matching TRBD1 (5 bases). The CDR3 sequence is 17 residues long. Trimming pared 0 bases from V and 6 bases from J, leaving 19 bases between. Germline V gene data show CDR1 as SGHDT and CDR2 as YYEEEE. In DNA, the CDR3 is TGTGCCAGCAGCTTGGATCCCAGGGTCACGTTCCTCAATGAGCAGTTCTTC. As protein: CASSLDPRVTFLNEQFF.